This TCR beta chain was captured by sequencing in a study of T cell responses to AZD1222 COVID-19 vaccine. Study-wide findings and caveats: With dominance at 160-218 and 743-854, vaccine-associated CD4 TCRs spanned spike.

For this clone: The antigen remains undetermined.

This table comes from immunoSEQ multiplex PCR, and its TCRdb copy is limited to in-frame clones, with some not included. This table holds around 110,000 clones, about 90% found once. CDR3 size: 14 residues. V lost 3 bases, J lost 5 bases, and 13 bases lay in between. CDR1 and CDR2 (germline): LNHNV, YYDKDF (reference sequence). Sequenced here: peripheral blood, sampled on day 0 of AZD1222 vaccination. The chain joins TRBV15 to TRBJ2-5; a weak D match, TRBD1 (6 bases). This receptor was taken from an adult in good health. Written as DNA, the CDR3 is TGTGCCACCAGCAGGGGGGACACTGGGGAGACCCAGTACTTC. It specifies CATSRGDTGETQYF.